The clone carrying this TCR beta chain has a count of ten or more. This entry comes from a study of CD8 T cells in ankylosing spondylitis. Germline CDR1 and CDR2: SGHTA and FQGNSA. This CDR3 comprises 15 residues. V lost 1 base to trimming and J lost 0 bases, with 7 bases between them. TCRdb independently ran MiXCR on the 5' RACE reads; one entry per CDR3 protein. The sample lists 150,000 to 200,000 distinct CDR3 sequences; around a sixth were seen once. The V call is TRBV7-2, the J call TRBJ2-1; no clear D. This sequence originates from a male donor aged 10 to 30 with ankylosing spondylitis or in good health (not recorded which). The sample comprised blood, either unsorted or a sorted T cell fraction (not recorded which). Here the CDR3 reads CASSLDGRSYNEQFF. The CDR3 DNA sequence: TGTGCCAGCAGCTTAGATGGCCGCTCCTACAATGAGCAGTTCTTC.